This T cell receptor (beta chain) was captured in a study of blood T cell repertoires in COVID-19. The protocol was immunoSEQ multiplex PCR, while the TCRdb copy is restricted to in-frame clones and leaves out a portion. This sample yields 240,000 or so clones, of which around 90% are seen a single time; just over 0.85% belongs to the top ten. The V gene's germline CDR1 is SQVTM and CDR2 ANQGSEA. CDR3 size: 15 residues. The V and J ends lost 0 bases and 1 base respectively, with 9 bases between them. The sample taken for sequencing was PBMCs or T cells enriched from blood (not recorded which). The rearrangement links TRBV29-1 to TRBJ2-2; the D gene is possibly TRBD2 (6 bases). This sequence was found in a man aged 50-60 years who had been exposed to COVID-19. CDR3 sequence: CSVEEGGMNTGELFF. The CDR3 DNA follows: TGCAGCGTTGAAGAGGGCGGGATGAACACCGGGGAGCTGTTTTTT.